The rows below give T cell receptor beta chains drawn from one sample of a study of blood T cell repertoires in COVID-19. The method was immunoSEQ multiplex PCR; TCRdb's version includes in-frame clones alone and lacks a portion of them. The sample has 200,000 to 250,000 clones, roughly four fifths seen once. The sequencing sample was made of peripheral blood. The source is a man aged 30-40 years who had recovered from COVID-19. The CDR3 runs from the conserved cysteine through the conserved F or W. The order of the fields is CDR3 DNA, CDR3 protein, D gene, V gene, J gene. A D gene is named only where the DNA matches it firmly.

TGTGCCAGCAGCCAGACAGATACGCAGTATTTT,CASSQTDTQYF,NA,TRBV7-9,TRBJ2-3
TGTGCCAGCGACCGGGACAGTAATTCACCCCTCCACTTT,CASDRDSNSPLHF,TRBD1,TRBV2,TRBJ1-6
TGTGCCAGCAGCCCCAGAGGGACAGGGATAAACACCGGGGAGCTGTTTTTT,CASSPRGTGINTGELFF,TRBD1,TRBV7-2,TRBJ2-2
TGTGCCAGCAGTCAGGGGCCCTACGAGCAGTACTTC,CASSQGPYEQYF,NA,TRBV7-9,TRBJ2-7
TGTGCCAGCAGGGAGGGGTTAGCTGGCTACACCTTC,CASREGLAGYTF,NA,TRBV2,TRBJ1-2
TGTGCCATAACGACTGGACAGACTAACACCGGGGAGCTGTTTTTT,CAITTGQTNTGELFF,NA,TRBV10-3,TRBJ2-2
TGCGCCAGCAGCTTGACAGGCGCTGGAAACACCATATATTTT,CASSLTGAGNTIYF,NA,TRBV5-1,TRBJ1-3
TGTGCCAGCAGTTTATCAGGGGGCGCCCGGAATTCACCCCTCCACTTT,CASSLSGGARNSPLHF,TRBD1,TRBV27,TRBJ1-6
TGCGCCAGCAAGGAGGTCTTTAATGAAAAACTGTTTTTT,CASKEVFNEKLFF,NA,TRBV5-1,TRBJ1-4
TGTGCCAGCAGGGACAGTTATAGCAATCAGCCCCAGCATTTT,CASRDSYSNQPQHF,NA,TRBV2,TRBJ1-5
TGCAGTGCAGGATACGGGGGGGCGGCTTTCTTT,CSAGYGGAAFF,NA,TRBV20-1,TRBJ1-1
TGTGCCACCAGTGATTTGCGGGGGGGGGACACTGAAGCTTTCTTT,CATSDLRGGDTEAFF,NA,TRBV24-1,TRBJ1-1
TGTGCCAGCAGCTTAGCGAGGGACAGCTCCTACGAGCAGTACTTC,CASSLARDSSYEQYF,TRBD1,TRBV7-8,TRBJ2-7
TGTGCCAGCAGCTTAGGACAGGGGGCATGGAATGAGCAGTTCTTC,CASSLGQGAWNEQFF,TRBD1,TRBV11-2,TRBJ2-1
TGTGCCAGCAGCATCAGGGTGACTGAAGCTTTCTTT,CASSIRVTEAFF,NA,TRBV11-2,TRBJ1-1
TGCGCCAGCAGCTTCCAGGGGGGAGATGAGCAGTTCTTC,CASSFQGGDEQFF,NA,TRBV5-1,TRBJ2-1
TGCAGCGTTGTTGAAATGGACAGGGTGAGCTATGGCTACACCTTC,CSVVEMDRVSYGYTF,TRBD1,TRBV29-1,TRBJ1-2
TGTGCCAGCAGTATTCTCTCTGGAAACACCATATATTTT,CASSILSGNTIYF,NA,TRBV14,TRBJ1-3
TGTGCCAGTAGTCGGGACAGGACGAACACTGAAGCTTTCTTT,CASSRDRTNTEAFF,TRBD1,TRBV19,TRBJ1-1
TGTGCCAGCAGCCTTGGACTGCCGAACACTGAAGCTTTCTTT,CASSLGLPNTEAFF,NA,TRBV3-1/TRBV3-2,TRBJ1-1